A single sample gave rise to the 8 T cell receptor beta chains below, sequenced in a study of blood T cell repertoires in COVID-19. Repertoires were generated with immunoSEQ multiplex PCR, while TCRdb's copy carries only in-frame clones and drops some. This table has 150,000 to 200,000 clones, around 93% appearing once. Sample: peripheral blood. These TCRs come from a woman between 45 and 65 years old with acute or convalescent COVID-19.

The rearrangement joins TRBV7-9 to TRBJ2-5; TRBD1 aligns across 7 bases. This CDR3 contains 15 residues. CDR1 and CDR2 from the germline V gene are SEHNR and FQNEAQ (reference sequence). The V segment lost 2 bases and the J segment 2 bases; nucleotides outside the gene matches: 5. CDR3 sequence (DNA): TGTGCCAGCAGCTTACAGGCAGGGGGACAAGAGACCCAGTACTTC. Translation: CASSLQAGGQETQYF.

V is TRBV20-1 and J is TRBJ1-1, with D unresolved. V lost 5 bases, J lost 2 bases, and 6 bases lay in between. This CDR3 spans 11 amino acids. Germline V gene data show CDR1 as DFQATT and CDR2 as SNEGSKA (reference sequence). The CDR3 DNA sequence: TGCAGTGCTGCAGTAAACACTGAAGCTTTCTTT. Encoded protein: CSAAVNTEAFF.

The genes are TRBV24-1 and TRBJ1-5; maybe TRBD1 (6 bases). Germline loops: CDR1 KGHDR, CDR2 SFDVKD. V was shortened by 3 bases and J by 6 bases, with 17 bases between the two germline ends. This CDR3 has 16 amino acids. The CDR3: CATSDPSGAPFQPQHF. The DNA for the CDR3 is TGTGCCACCAGTGATCCTTCAGGGGCCCCTTTTCAGCCCCAGCATTTT.

This chain uses TRBV20-1 with TRBJ1-2, with D unresolved. Germline-derived CDR1 and CDR2 are DFQATT and SNEGSKA (reference sequence). V was clipped by 7 bases and J by 7 bases, with 13 bases between them. The CDR3 extends over 11 amino acids. The CDR3 DNA sequence: TGCAGTGAAAGCGGACGAAGTGGCTACACCTTC. It translates to CSESGRSGYTF.

This sequence joins TRBV12-3 or TRBV12-4 and TRBJ1-1, with D uncertain. The CDR3 covers 12 residues. Trimming cost V 6 bases and J 2 bases, with 7 bases left between them. CDR3 sequence reads: CASSPSNTEAFF. CDR3 coding DNA: TGTGCCAGCAGCCCCAGTAACACTGAAGCTTTCTTT.

This chain joins TRBV5-6 and TRBJ1-2; the D is unclear. The germline V gene has CDR1 SGHDT and CDR2 YYEEEE. The germline V and J ends were trimmed by 2 bases and 8 bases, with 16 bases remaining between them. The CDR3 is made up of 14 amino acids. DNA of the CDR3: TGTGCCAGCAGCTTAATCCGGGAGGTGGGGGGCTACACCTTC. Protein: CASSLIREVGGYTF. Combining the CDR3 with reference TRBV5-6 and TRBJ1-2 gives the whole variable domain DAGVTQSPTHLIKTRGQQVTLRCSPKSGHDTVSWYQQALGQGPQFIFQYYEEEERQRGNFPDRFSGHQFPNYSSELNVNALLLGDSALYLCASSLIREVGGYTFGSGTRLTVV.

CDR3: CASSKDRATGEQYF. The DNA of the CDR3 is TGTGCCAGCAGCAAAGACAGGGCAACGGGGGAGCAGTACTTC. This rearrangement joins TRBV21-1 to TRBJ2-7; TRBD1 is the table's D call and was not checked against the DNA. TRBV21-1 constitutes a pseudogene. CDR3 length: 14 residues.

The V gene is TRBV11-2, the J gene TRBJ1-1, with D hard to call. Germline values: CDR1 SGHAT, CDR2 FQNNGV. V lost 4 bases to trimming and J lost 7 bases, with 10 bases between them. This CDR3 is 12 amino acids long. The CDR3 region has the DNA TGTGCCAGCAGCTCCTTATACAGTGAAGCTTTCTTT. Its translation: CASSSLYSEAFF.